The clone carrying this T cell receptor (beta chain) was detected only once. Clones were read by immunoSEQ multiplex PCR, and TCRdb kept only the in-frame ones, dropping some. Of about 60,000 clones in the sample, 71% were seen once. Unmatched junction bases numbered 7, after V lost 4 bases and J lost 4 bases. This CDR3 is 15 amino acids long. CDR1 is SGHNT, CDR2 YYREEE, per germline (reference sequence). This sample was taken from a study of T cell clones after liver transplantation. Sequencing was performed on CD4+ T cells from blood, taken before liver transplant. V gene TRBV5-4 combines with J gene TRBJ2-2; TRBD1 aligns across 7 bases. The source is a human donor who received a liver transplant. The CDR3 loop reads CASSRGQETTGELFF. The CDR3 coding sequence is TGTGCCAGCAGCCGAGGACAGGAGACCACCGGGGAGCTGTTTTTT.